The sequence of this T cell receptor beta chain was determined in a study of early T cells in non-severe SARS-CoV-2 infection. Study overall: Sequencing of unsorted whole blood was done on bulk RNA, leaving chains unpaired. Findings and caveats of the study: Database matching using VDJdb favored anti-spike CD8 responses, with private and CD4 specificities left missing.

Unique molecular identifiers tagged individual cDNA molecules. TCRdb recomputed calls from the 5' RACE reads with MiXCR, one row per CDR3 protein. The sample includes about 77,000 distinct CDR3 sequences, about 12% of them seen just once. On this clonotype: Its target is unknown.

The CDR3 covers 12 residues. With 4 bases removed from V and 8 bases from J, the gap between germline ends came to 12 bases. Looked up from germline, CDR1 is SGHDT and CDR2 is YYEEEE. The sample was whole blood, taken at baseline. This TCR derives from an adult who was a healthcare worker with PCR-confirmed SARS-CoV-2 infection or an uninfected control (not recorded which). The donor label of this sample is uncertain. V and J are TRBV5-6 and TRBJ1-1; D gene ambiguous. This chain's CDR3 is CASSIAWMEAFF. CDR3 nucleotide sequence: TGTGCCAGCAGCATAGCTTGGATGGAAGCTTTCTTT.